One TCR beta chain is described in this entry. Indicated treatment: roughly 19 received Ad26.COV2.S at low or high dose, single or two shots; roughly 5 received placebo; per-sample allocation not given. All samples were drawn on day 63, counting from the first vaccine or placebo injection. An adult aged 18-55 years in Boston served as the donor. SARS-CoV-2 spike from the Wuhan strain was encoded by the vaccine, an Ad26 vector. This record comes from a study of Ad26.COV2.S vaccination and SARS-CoV-2 variants. In the study overall: Sample donor was a member of the COV1001 Ad26.COV2.S trial arm.

Sequencing was performed with immunoSEQ multiplex PCR; in TCRdb, only in-frame clones are kept and a portion is missing. The data show around 270,000 clones, about 83% seen once. Germline V gene sequence: CDR1 SGHRS, CDR2 YFSETQ. This CDR3 is built from 13 residues. The V gene lost 4 bases and the J gene lost 5 bases, with 12 bases spanning the gap. Sequenced material: peripheral blood, taken in a trial of Ad26.COV2.S vaccine versus placebo. This sequence was found in a person aged 18-60 years who received the Ad26.COV2.S COVID-19 vaccine or a placebo. The V and J genes are TRBV5-1 and TRBJ1-1; D is uncertain. In DNA form, the CDR3 reads TGCGCCAGCAGCCGAGAATCACGGACTGAAGCTTTCTTT. It specifies CASSRESRTEAFF.